This TCR beta chain was sequenced for a study of blood T cell repertoires in COVID-19. Study-level information: The study drew acute and convalescent COVID-19 samples from the United States, Italy and Spain.

Assay: immunoSEQ multiplex PCR; the TCRdb copy retains only in-frame clones and omits some. Of approximately 100,000 clones in the sample, around 75% were seen once. V was clipped by 5 bases and J by 2 bases, with 12 bases between them. CDR1 is SGHTA and CDR2 is FQGTGA in the germline V gene. The CDR3 extends over 15 amino acids. The chain is built from TRBV7-3 and TRBJ2-2; D perhaps matches TRBD1 (5 bases). Material for sequencing was peripheral blood. The receptor was derived from a woman of 80 years or more with active or convalescent COVID-19. This CDR3 is CASSLTDSNTGELFF. CDR3 nucleotides: TGTGCCAGCAGCCTGACTGACAGTAACACCGGGGAGCTGTTTTTT.